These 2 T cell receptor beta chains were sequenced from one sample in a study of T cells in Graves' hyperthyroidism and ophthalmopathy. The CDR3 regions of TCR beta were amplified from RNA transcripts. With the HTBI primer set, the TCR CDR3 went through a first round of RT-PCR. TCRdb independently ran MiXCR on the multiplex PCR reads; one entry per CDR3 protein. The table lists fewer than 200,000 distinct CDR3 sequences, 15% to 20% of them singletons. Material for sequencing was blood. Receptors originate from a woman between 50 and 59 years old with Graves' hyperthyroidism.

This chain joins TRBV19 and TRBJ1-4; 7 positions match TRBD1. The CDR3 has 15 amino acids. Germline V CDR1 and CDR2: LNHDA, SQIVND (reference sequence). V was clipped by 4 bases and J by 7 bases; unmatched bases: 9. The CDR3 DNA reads TGTGCCAGTAGTACCCGGACAGGCTTCATTGAAAAACTGTTTTTT. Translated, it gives CASSTRTGFIEKLFF.

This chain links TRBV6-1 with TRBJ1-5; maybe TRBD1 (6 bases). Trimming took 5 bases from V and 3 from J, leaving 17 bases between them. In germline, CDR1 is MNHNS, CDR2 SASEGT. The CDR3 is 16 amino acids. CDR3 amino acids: CASSLGDMRNNQPQHF. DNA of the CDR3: TGTGCCAGCAGTTTGGGGGACATGAGGAACAATCAGCCCCAGCATTTT.